The sequence of this T cell receptor beta chain was determined in a study of blood T cell repertoires in COVID-19. Overall study context: From T cells, B-cell-depleted T cells, or PBMCs came the material, which was cDNA or gDNA.

The ends were cut back, 5 bases at V and 0 bases at J, with 12 bases in the middle. The CDR3 has 15 amino acids. Germline lookup yields CDR1 MNHEY and CDR2 SMNVEV (reference sequence). In the original workflow: Quantification of nucleated cells was approximated via reference gene primer amplification. Assay used: immunoSEQ multiplex PCR; TCRdb lists only in-frame clones, some missing. That table is the source of V, J and clone size, and D and trimming were worked out from the DNA. Of 150,000 to 200,000 clones in the sample, approximately 74% are singletons; the top ten hold 3%. The receptor was isolated from a woman of 80 years or more with acute or convalescent COVID-19. The chain links TRBV27 to TRBJ2-3; D gene ambiguous. The sample consisted of peripheral blood. CDR3 sequence: CASSPQVASTDTQYF. The DNA for the CDR3 is TGTGCCAGCAGTCCCCAGGTGGCAAGCACAGATACGCAGTATTTT.